These 3 T cell receptor beta chains share one sample of origin, sequenced in a study of Ad26.COV2.S vaccination and SARS-CoV-2 variants. The treatment denotes: some 20 received Ad26.COV2.S at low or high dose, single or two shots; about 5 received placebo; per-sample allocation not given. Vaccine and placebo recipients were sampled on day 63 after the first injection. The assay was immunoSEQ multiplex PCR, and TCRdb's table has in-frame clones only and misses some. Of 350,000 to 500,000 clones in the sample, about 88% are singletons; the top ten hold around 2.6%. Sequencing was performed on peripheral blood, taken in a trial of Ad26.COV2.S vaccine versus placebo. These receptors came from a person aged 18-60 years who received the Ad26.COV2.S COVID-19 vaccine or a placebo.

This rearrangement joins TRBV11-2 to TRBJ2-5; possibly TRBD2 for D (5 bases). Between the trimmed V and J ends, which lost 5 bases and 1 base, there was a span of 26 bases. This CDR3 has 19 residues. Per the germline V gene, CDR1 is SGHAT and CDR2 is FQNNGV. This CDR3 is CASSPSVVSRGWGQETQYF. The CDR3 DNA follows: TGTGCCAGCAGCCCCTCCGTGGTTTCCCGGGGATGGGGCCAAGAGACCCAGTACTTC.

The chain couples TRBV11-1 to TRBJ2-2, with 8 bases aligning to TRBD1. Per germline, CDR1 SGHAT and CDR2 FQDESV (reference sequence). This CDR3 is 12 amino acids long. With V trimmed by 8 bases and J by 6 bases, 2 bases remained unmatched. CDR3 in amino acids: CASGQGAGELFF. DNA for the CDR3: TGTGCCAGCGGACAGGGAGCCGGGGAGCTGTTTTTT.

The gene calls are TRBV11-1 and TRBJ2-3, with TRBD2 matching over 8 bases. V gave up 6 bases and J gave up 5 bases; unmatched junction bases: 7. The germline V gene has CDR1 SGHAT and CDR2 FQDESV (reference sequence). The CDR3 is made up of 14 amino acids. The CDR3 here is CASSPSGRLDTQYF. The CDR3, as DNA: TGTGCCAGCAGTCCCAGCGGGAGATTAGATACGCAGTATTTT.